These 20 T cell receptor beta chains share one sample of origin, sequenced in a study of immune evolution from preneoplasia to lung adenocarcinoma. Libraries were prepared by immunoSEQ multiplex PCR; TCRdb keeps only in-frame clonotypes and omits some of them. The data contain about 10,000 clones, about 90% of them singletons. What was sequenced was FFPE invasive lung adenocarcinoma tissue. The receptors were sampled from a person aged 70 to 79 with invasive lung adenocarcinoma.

The CDR3 loop reads CASRGGPRGEQYF. The CDR3 bases are TGTGCCTCCCGGGGAGGTCCTCGGGGCGAGCAGTACTTC. This sequence joins TRBV2 and TRBJ2-7, with D tentatively TRBD2 (6 bases). The CDR3 loop spans 13 amino acids. The V end lost 11 bases, the J end lost 6 bases, and 20 bases lay between the germline ends. Germline lookup yields CDR1 SNHLY and CDR2 FYNNEI.

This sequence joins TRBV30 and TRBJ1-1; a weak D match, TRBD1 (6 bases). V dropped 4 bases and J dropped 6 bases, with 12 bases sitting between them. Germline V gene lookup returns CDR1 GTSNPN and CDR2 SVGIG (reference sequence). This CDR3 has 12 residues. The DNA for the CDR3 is TGTGCCTGGAACGGGGGCGGGCCTGAAGCTTTCTTT. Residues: CAWNGGGPEAFF.

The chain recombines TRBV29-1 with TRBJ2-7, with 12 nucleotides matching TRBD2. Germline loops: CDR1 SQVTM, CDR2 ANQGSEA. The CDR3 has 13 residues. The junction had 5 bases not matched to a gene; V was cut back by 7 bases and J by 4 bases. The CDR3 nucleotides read TGCAGCGCACGGACTAGCGGGACGTACGAGCAGTACTTC. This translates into CSARTSGTYEQYF.

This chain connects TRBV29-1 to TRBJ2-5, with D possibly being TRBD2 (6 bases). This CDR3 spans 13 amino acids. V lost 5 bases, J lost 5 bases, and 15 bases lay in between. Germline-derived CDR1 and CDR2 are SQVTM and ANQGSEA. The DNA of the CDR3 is TGCAGCGTTCTTCTTGCGGGATTTGAGACCCAGTACTTC. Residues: CSVLLAGFETQYF.

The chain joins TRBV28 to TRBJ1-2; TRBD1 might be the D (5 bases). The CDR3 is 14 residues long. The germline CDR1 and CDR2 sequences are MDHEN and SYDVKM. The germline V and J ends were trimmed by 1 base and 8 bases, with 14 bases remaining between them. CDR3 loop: CASSLYVGVGGYTF. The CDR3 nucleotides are TGTGCCAGCAGTTTATATGTGGGGGTGGGAGGCTACACCTTC.

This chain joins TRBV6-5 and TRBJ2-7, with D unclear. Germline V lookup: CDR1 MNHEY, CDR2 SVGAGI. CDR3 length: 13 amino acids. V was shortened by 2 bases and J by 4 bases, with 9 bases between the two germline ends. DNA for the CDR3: TGTGCCAGCAGTTACGGTGAGAGGTACGAGCAGTACTTC. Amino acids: CASSYGERYEQYF.

The CDR3 DNA reads TGCGCCAGCACCCTCGACGGACAGGGGGCAACAGATACGCAGTATTTT. It is translated as CASTLDGQGATDTQYF. The chain recombines TRBV5-1 with TRBJ2-3, with 11 bases fitting TRBD1. The V segment lost 6 bases and the J segment 3 bases; nucleotides outside the gene matches: 9. The CDR3 is 16 residues long. Germline lookup yields CDR1 SGHRS and CDR2 YFSETQ. The variable domain in full, with the rest retrieved from reference TRBV5-1 and TRBJ2-3, is KAGVTQTPRYLIKTRGQQVTLSCSPISGHRSVSWYQQTPGQGLQFLFEYFSETQRNKGNFPGRFSGRQFSNSRSEMNVSTLELGDSALYLCASTLDGQGATDTQYFGPGTRLTVL.

In nucleotides, the CDR3 is TGTGCCAGCAGCGCACTAGCGGATCCCTACAATGAGCAGTTCTTC. This encodes CASSALADPYNEQFF. This sequence joins TRBV6-4 and TRBJ2-1; 8 positions agree with TRBD2. The CDR3 totals 15 residues. V gave up 6 bases and J gave up 2 bases; unmatched junction bases: 6. In germline, CDR1 is MRHNA, CDR2 SNTAGT.

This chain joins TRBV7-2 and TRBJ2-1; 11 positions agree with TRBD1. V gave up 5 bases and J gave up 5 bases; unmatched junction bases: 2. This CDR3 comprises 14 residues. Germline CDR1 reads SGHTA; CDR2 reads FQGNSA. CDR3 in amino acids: CASSGQGAHNEQFF. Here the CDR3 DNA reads TGTGCCAGCAGCGGACAGGGGGCCCACAATGAGCAGTTCTTC.

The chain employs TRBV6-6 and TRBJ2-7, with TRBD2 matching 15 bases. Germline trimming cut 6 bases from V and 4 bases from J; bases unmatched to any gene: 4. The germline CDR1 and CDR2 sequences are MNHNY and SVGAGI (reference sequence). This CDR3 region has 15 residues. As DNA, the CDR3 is TGTGCCAGCAGAAAAGGACTAGCGGGAGGGTACGAGCAGTACTTC. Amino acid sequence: CASRKGLAGGYEQYF.

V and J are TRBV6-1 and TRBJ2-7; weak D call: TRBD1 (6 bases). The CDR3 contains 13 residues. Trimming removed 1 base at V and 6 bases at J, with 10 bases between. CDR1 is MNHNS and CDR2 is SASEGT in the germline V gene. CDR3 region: CASSEGTVPEQYF. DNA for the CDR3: TGTGCCAGCAGTGAAGGGACAGTCCCCGAGCAGTACTTC.

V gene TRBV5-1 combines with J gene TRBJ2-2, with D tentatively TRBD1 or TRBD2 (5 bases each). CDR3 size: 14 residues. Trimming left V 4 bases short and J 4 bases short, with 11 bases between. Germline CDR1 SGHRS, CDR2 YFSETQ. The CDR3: CASSGDGGTGELFF. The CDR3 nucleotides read TGCGCCAGCAGCGGGGACGGAGGCACCGGGGAGCTGTTTTTT. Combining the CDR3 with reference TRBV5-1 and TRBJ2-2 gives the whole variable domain KAGVTQTPRYLIKTRGQQVTLSCSPISGHRSVSWYQQTPGQGLQFLFEYFSETQRNKGNFPGRFSGRQFSNSRSEMNVSTLELGDSALYLCASSGDGGTGELFFGEGSRLTVL.

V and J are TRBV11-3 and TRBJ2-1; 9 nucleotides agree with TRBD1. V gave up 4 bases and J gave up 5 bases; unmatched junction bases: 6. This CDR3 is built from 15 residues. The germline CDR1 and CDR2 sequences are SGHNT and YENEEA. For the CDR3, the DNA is TGTGCCAGCAGCTCCCGGGACAGGGCAAACAATGAGCAGTTCTTC. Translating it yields CASSSRDRANNEQFF.

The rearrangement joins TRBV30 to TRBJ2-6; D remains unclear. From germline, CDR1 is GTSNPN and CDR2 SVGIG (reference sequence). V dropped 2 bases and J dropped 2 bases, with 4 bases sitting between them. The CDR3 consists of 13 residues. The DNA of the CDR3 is TGTGCCTGGAGTTCTACTGGGGCCAACGTCCTGACTTTC. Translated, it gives CAWSSTGANVLTF.

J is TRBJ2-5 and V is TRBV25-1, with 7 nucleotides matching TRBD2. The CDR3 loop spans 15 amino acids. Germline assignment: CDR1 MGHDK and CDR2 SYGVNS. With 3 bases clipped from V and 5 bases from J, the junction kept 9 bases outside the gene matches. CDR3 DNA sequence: TGTGCCAGCAGTGACGGGCGGGGGACGGGTGAGACCCAGTACTTC. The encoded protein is CASSDGRGTGETQYF.

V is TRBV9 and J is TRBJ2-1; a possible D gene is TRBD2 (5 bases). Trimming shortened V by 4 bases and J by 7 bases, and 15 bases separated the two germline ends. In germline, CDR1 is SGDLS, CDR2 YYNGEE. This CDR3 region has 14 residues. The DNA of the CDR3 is TGTGCCAGCAGCCCCGAGGGCAGCCGGAATGAGCAGTTCTTC. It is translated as CASSPEGSRNEQFF. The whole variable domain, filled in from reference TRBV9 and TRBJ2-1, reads DSGVTQTPKHLITATGQRVTLRCSPRSGDLSVYWYQQSLDQGLQFLIQYYNGEERAKGNILERFSAQQFPDLHSELNLSSLELGDSALYFCASSPEGSRNEQFFGPGTRLTVL.

The CDR3 protein is CAWGRGLSGNTIYF. The CDR3 nucleotides read TGTGCCTGGGGAAGAGGACTTTCTGGAAACACCATATATTTT. The J gene is TRBJ1-3, the V gene TRBV30; D unclear. Trimming took off 5 bases at V and 1 base at J, with 12 bases between the two ends. The CDR3 loop spans 14 amino acids. Germline V lookup: CDR1 GTSNPN, CDR2 SVGIG (reference sequence).

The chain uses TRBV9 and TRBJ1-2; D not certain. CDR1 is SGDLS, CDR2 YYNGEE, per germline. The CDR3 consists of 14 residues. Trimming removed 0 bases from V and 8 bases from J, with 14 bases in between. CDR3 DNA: TGTGCCAGCAGCGTAGAGGGTCAGTCAAGCGGCTACACCTTC. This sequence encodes CASSVEGQSSGYTF.

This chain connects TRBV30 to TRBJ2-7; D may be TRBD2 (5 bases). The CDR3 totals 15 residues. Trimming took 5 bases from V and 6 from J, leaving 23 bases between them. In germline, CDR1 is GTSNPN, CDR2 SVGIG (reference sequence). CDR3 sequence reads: CAWFPEGGKVSEQYF. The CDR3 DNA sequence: TGTGCCTGGTTCCCCGAGGGCGGCAAGGTTAGCGAGCAGTACTTC.

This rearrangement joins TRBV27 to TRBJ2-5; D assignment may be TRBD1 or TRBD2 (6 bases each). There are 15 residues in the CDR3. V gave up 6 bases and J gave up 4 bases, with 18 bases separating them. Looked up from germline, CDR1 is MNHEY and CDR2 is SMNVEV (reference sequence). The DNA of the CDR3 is TGTGCCAGCAGGCAAGTTGGGGGGCAACGAGAGACCCAGTACTTC. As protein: CASRQVGGQRETQYF.